This TCR beta chain was recovered during a study of metastatic and nonmetastatic thyroid tumors. In the study overall: Repertoires from malignant and benign thyroid patients were compared across blood and tumor or nodule tissue.

Regarding this clone: Its antigen is unknown.

Original methodology: For papillary thyroid cancer, a distant-metastasis classifier was constructed from CDR3 differences observed across clinicopathological groups. TCRdb reprocessed the PCR reads via MiXCR. In this record, the V and J calls reflect TCRdb's handling and not the investigators' own analysis. Of some 20,000 clones listed, 22% were seen once; the top ten hold roughly 8%. Trimming took 2 bases from V and 7 from J; bases not matched to a gene: 13. Germline-derived CDR1 and CDR2 are LNHNV and YYDKDF (reference sequence). This CDR3 has 17 residues. Findings and caveats of the study: Significantly greater TCR beta diversity was reportedly found in malignant thyroid tumors than in benign nodules (in blood and tumor).

No patient received treatment before thyroid surgery. The gene calls are TRBV15 and TRBJ1-4; 7 bases agree with TRBD1. Sequenced: adjacent normal tissue. The TCR was taken from a female donor with papillary thyroid cancer or a benign thyroid nodule (not recorded which). Some clones in this sample may be carry-over from other donors' samples. CDR3 nucleotides: TGTGCCACCAGCAGAAACGGACGCGCCAGGGGGGGTGAAAAACTGTTTTTT. It is translated as CATSRNGRARGGEKLFF.